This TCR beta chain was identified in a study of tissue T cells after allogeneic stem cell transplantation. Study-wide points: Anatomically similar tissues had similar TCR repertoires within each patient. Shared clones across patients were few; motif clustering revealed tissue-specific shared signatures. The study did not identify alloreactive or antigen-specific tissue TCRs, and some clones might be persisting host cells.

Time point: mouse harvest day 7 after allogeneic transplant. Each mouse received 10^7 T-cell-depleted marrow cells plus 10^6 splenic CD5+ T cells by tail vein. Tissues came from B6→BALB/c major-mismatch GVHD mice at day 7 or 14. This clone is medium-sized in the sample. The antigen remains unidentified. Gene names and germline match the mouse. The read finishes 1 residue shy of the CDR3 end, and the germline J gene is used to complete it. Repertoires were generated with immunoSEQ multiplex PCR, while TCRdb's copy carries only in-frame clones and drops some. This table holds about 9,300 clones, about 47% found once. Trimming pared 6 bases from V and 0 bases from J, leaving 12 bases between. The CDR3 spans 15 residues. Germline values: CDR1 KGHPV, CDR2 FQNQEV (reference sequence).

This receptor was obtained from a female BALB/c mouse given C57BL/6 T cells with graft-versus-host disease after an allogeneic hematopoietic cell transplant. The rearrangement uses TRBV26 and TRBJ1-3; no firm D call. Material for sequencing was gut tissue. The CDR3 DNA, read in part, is TGTGCCAGCAGCCCGTCAACAACTTCTGGAAATACGCTCTAT. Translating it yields CASSPSTTSGNTLY. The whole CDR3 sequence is CASSPSTTSGNTLYF.